This is a list of T cell receptor beta chains from one sample in a study of blood T cells in healthy people across ages. TCRdb recomputed calls from the 5' RACE reads with MiXCR, one row per CDR3 protein. This table has 750,000 to 1,000,000 distinct CDR3 sequences, approximately 32% appearing once. The same data also went into a second study, on T cells of mothers and their children.

The source material was blood. The receptors here all came from a woman in her 40s in good health. CDR3s include the opening cysteine and the closing phenylalanine or tryptophan. Each record gives: CDR3 length, V gene, D gene, J gene, clone size, CDR3 protein, CDR3 DNA. The D gene is left open where the match is weak. Clone size is not always given. Where it is, it says once, few, many or a class for expanded clones.

len: 18
v_gene: TRBV27
d_gene: TRBD1
j_gene: TRBJ2-5
abundance: .
CDR3aa: CASSLSRGQKGYQETQYF
CDR3nt: TGTGCCAGCAGTTTGAGCAGGGGGCAGAAGGGGTACCAAGAGACCCAGTACTTC

len: 15
v_gene: TRBV28
d_gene: TRBD2
j_gene: TRBJ2-5
abundance: few
CDR3aa: CASVRGGLGVETQYF
CDR3nt: TGTGCCAGTGTACGGGGGGGCCTGGGGGTAGAGACCCAGTACTTC

len: 14
v_gene: TRBV29-1
d_gene: .
j_gene: TRBJ2-2
abundance: .
CDR3aa: CSVVVAGDTGELFF
CDR3nt: TGCAGCGTTGTAGTCGCAGGGGACACCGGGGAGCTGTTTTTT

len: 13
v_gene: TRBV10-3
d_gene: TRBD1
j_gene: TRBJ2-7
abundance: many
CDR3aa: CATTGQGTYEQYF
CDR3nt: TGTGCCACAACGGGACAGGGAACCTACGAGCAGTACTTC

len: 14
v_gene: TRBV7-8
d_gene: .
j_gene: TRBJ1-5
abundance: .
CDR3aa: CASSLAGWNQPQHF
CDR3nt: TGTGCCAGCAGCTTAGCAGGGTGGAATCAGCCCCAGCATTTT

len: 15
v_gene: TRBV7-9
d_gene: .
j_gene: TRBJ1-5
abundance: .
CDR3aa: CAGKGSPNSNQPQHF
CDR3nt: TGTGCCGGCAAGGGGTCTCCAAATAGCAATCAGCCCCAGCATTTT

len: 14
v_gene: TRBV5-1
d_gene: TRBD1
j_gene: TRBJ2-7
abundance: .
CDR3aa: CAKGTGESSYEQYF
CDR3nt: TGCGCCAAGGGGACAGGGGAGAGCTCCTACGAGCAGTACTTC

len: 14
v_gene: TRBV2
d_gene: .
j_gene: TRBJ2-7
abundance: few
CDR3aa: CASSETAVIGEQYF
CDR3nt: TGTGCCAGCAGTGAGACAGCGGTCATCGGGGAGCAGTACTTC

len: 15
v_gene: TRBV7-2
d_gene: TRBD2
j_gene: TRBJ2-7
abundance: few
CDR3aa: CASSSISGGAYEQYF
CDR3nt: TGTGCCAGCAGCTCAATTAGCGGGGGGGCCTACGAGCAGTACTTC

len: 15
v_gene: TRBV7-9
d_gene: .
j_gene: TRBJ2-1
abundance: few
CDR3aa: CASSPGWNSYNEQFF
CDR3nt: TGTGCCAGCAGCCCAGGGTGGAACTCCTACAATGAGCAGTTCTTC